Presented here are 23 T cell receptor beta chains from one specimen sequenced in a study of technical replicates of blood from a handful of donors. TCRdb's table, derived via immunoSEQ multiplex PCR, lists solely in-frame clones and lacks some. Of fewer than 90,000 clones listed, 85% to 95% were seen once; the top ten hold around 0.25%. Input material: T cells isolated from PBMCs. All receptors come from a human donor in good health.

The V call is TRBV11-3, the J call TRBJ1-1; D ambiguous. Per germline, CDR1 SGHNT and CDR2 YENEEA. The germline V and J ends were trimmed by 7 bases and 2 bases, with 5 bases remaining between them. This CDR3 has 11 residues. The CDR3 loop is CASTLNTEAFF. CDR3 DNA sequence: TGTGCCAGCACCCTAAACACTGAAGCTTTCTTT.

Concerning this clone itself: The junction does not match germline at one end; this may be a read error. The chain's CDR3 is CASSLGLGTDTQYF. DNA of the CDR3: TGTGCTAGCAGCTTAGGACTCGGCACAGATACGCAGTATTTT. This chain joins TRBV7-7 and TRBJ2-3; D possibly corresponds to TRBD2 (5 bases). Germline CDR1 and CDR2: SSHAT and FNYEAQ (reference sequence). The CDR3 spans 14 residues.

DNA of the CDR3: TGTGCCAGCGGGGCGACACAGGGGGGTTACGAGCAGTACTTC. It codes for CASGATQGGYEQYF. This sequence joins TRBV7-9 and TRBJ2-7, with 8 bases that match TRBD1. V lost 8 bases to trimming and J lost 4 bases; unmatched junction nucleotides: 10. This CDR3 region has 14 residues. Germline CDR1 is SEHNR and CDR2 is FQNEAQ (reference sequence).

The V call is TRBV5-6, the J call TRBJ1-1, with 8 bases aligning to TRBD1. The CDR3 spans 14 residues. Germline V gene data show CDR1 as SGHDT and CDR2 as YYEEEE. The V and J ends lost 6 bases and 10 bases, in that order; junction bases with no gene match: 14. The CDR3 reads CASTLGQGAFLAFF. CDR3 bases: TGTGCCAGCACCCTGGGGCAGGGGGCGTTTCTAGCTTTCTTT.

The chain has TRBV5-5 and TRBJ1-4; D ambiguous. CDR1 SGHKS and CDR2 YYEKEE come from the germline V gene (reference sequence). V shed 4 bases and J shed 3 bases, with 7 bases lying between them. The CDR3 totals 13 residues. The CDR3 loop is CASSGRANEKLFF. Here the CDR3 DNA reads TGTGCCAGCAGCGGCCGGGCTAATGAAAAACTGTTTTTT. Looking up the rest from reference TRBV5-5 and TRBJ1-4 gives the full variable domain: DAGVTQSPTHLIKTRGQQVTLRCSPISGHKSVSWYQQVLGQGPQFIFQYYEKEERGRGNFPDRFSARQFPNYSSELNVNALLLGDSALYLCASSGRANEKLFFGSGTQLSVL.

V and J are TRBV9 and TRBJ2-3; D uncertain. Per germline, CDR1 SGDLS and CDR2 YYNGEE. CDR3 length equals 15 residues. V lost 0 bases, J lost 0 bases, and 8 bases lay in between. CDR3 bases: TGTGCCAGCAGCGTAGATCAGGCCAGCACAGATACGCAGTATTTT. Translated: CASSVDQASTDTQYF.

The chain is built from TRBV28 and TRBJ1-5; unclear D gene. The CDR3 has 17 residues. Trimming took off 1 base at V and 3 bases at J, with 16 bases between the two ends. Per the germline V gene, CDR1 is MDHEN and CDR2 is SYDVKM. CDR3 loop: CASSLFSGLRYNQPQHF. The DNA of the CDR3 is TGTGCCAGCAGTTTATTCTCCGGTTTGCGGTACAATCAGCCCCAGCATTTT.

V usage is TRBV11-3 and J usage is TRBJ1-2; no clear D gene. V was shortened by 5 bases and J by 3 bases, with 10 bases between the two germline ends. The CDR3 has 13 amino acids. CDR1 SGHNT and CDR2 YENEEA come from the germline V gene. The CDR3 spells CASSRTRDYGYTF. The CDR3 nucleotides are TGTGCCAGCAGCCGCACTAGGGACTATGGCTACACCTTC.

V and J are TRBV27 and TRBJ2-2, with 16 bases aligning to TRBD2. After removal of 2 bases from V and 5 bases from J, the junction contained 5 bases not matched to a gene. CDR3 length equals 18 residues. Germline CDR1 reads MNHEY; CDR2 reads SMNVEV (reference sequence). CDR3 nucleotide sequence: TGTGCCAGCAGTTTAATGGGACTAGCGGGAGGGAAAACCGGGGAGCTGTTTTTT. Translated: CASSLMGLAGGKTGELFF.

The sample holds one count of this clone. The CDR3 DNA follows: TGCGCCAGCATCCCGGACTCGGACCCAGATACGCAGTATTTT. Translated, it gives CASIPDSDPDTQYF. The chain employs TRBV5-1 and TRBJ2-3; D might be TRBD2 (5 bases). Germline CDR1 is SGHRS and CDR2 is YFSETQ. The V end was cut by 6 bases, the J end by 4 bases, with 15 bases between. This CDR3 comprises 14 residues. Variable domain in full (rest from reference TRBV5-1 and TRBJ2-3): KAGVTQTPRYLIKTRGQQVTLSCSPISGHRSVSWYQQTPGQGLQFLFEYFSETQRNKGNFPGRFSGRQFSNSRSEMNVSTLELGDSALYLCASIPDSDPDTQYFGPGTRLTVL.

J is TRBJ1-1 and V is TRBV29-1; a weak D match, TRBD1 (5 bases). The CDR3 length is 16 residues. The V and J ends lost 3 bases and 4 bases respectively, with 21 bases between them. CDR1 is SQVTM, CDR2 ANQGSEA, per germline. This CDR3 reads CSVEALRNGGSTEAFF. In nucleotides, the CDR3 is TGCAGCGTTGAGGCTTTAAGGAACGGGGGGAGCACTGAAGCTTTCTTT.

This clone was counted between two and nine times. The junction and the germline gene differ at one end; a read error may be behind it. The CDR3 DNA sequence: TGTGCTAGCAGCTTCGGACAGGGGAGCTCCTACGAGCAGTACTTC. Translation gives CASSFGQGSSYEQYF. The chain has TRBV7-7 and TRBJ2-7; 9 bases fit TRBD1. In germline, CDR1 is SSHAT, CDR2 FNYEAQ (reference sequence). The CDR3 is 15 residues long.

CDR3 bases: TGTGCCAGCAGCCCCGGGACAGTTGATCAGCCCCAGCATTTT. Its translation: CASSPGTVDQPQHF. The chain couples TRBV7-6 to TRBJ1-5, with 7 nucleotides matching TRBD1. CDR1 and CDR2 (germline): SGHVS, FNYEAQ. The CDR3 is 14 amino acids. V gave up 5 bases and J gave up 5 bases; unmatched junction bases: 6. The full variable domain, completed using reference TRBV7-6 and TRBJ1-5, is GAGVSQSPRYKVTKRGQDVALRCDPISGHVSLYWYRQALGQGPEFLTYFNYEAQQDKSGLPNDRFSAERPEGSISTLTIQRTEQRDSAMYRCASSPGTVDQPQHFGDGTRLSIL.

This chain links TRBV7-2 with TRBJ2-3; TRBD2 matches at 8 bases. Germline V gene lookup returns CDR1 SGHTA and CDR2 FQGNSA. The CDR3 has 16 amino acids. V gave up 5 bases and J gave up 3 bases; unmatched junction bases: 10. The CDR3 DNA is TGTGCCAGCAGCCCATCCCGGGGGGGGGTAACAGATACGCAGTATTTT. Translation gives CASSPSRGGVTDTQYF.

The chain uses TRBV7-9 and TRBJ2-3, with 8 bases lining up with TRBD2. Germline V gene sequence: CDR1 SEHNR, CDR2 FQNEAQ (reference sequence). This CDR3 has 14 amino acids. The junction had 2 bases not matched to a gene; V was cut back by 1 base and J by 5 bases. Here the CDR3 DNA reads TGTGCCAGCAGCTTAGAGCTAGCGGGAGATACGCAGTATTTT. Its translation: CASSLELAGDTQYF. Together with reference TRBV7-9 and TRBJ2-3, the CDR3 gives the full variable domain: DTGVSQNPRHKITKRGQNVTFRCDPISEHNRLYWYRQTLGQGPEFLTYFQNEAQLEKSRLLSDRFSAERPKGSFSTLEIQRTEQGDSAMYLCASSLELAGDTQYFGPGTRLTVL.

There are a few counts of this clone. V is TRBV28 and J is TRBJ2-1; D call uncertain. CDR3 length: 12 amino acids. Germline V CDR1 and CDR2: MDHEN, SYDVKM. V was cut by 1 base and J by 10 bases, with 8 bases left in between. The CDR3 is CASSLSRPEQFF. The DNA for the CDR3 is TGTGCCAGCAGTTTATCGAGGCCAGAGCAGTTCTTC.

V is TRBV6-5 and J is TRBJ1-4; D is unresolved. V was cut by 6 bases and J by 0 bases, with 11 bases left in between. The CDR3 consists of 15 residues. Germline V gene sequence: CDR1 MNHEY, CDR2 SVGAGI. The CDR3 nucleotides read TGTGCCAGCAGCGCGGTATTCACAACTAATGAAAAACTGTTTTTT. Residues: CASSAVFTTNEKLFF.

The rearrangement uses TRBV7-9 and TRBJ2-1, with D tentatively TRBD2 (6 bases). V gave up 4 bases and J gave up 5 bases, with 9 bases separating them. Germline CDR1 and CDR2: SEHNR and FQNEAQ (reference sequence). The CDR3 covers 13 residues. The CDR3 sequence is CASSSPSDNEQFF. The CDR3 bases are TGTGCCAGCAGCTCCCCTAGCGACAATGAGCAGTTCTTC.

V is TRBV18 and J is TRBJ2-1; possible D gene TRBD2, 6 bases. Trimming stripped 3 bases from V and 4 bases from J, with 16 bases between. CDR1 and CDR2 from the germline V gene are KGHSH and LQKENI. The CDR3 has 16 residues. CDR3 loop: CASSPAGLRLYNEQFF. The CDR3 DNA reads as TGTGCCAGCTCACCGGCGGGACTGCGACTGTACAATGAGCAGTTCTTC.

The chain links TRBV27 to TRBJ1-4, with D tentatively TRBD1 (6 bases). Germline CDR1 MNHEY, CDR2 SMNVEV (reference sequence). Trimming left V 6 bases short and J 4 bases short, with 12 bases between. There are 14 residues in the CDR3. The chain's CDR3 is CASSLDRFNEKLFF. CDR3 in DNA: TGTGCCAGCAGCCTCGACAGGTTTAATGAAAAACTGTTTTTT.

Written as DNA, the CDR3 is TGCGCCAGCAGCGTTATACAGGGGAGGATGAGGACTGAAGCTTTCTTT. This codes for CASSVIQGRMRTEAFF. The chain carries TRBV5-1 and TRBJ1-1; 7 bases are shared with TRBD1. The junction had 14 bases not matched to a gene; V was cut back by 4 bases and J by 5 bases. The CDR3 is made up of 16 amino acids. Per the germline V gene, CDR1 is SGHRS and CDR2 is YFSETQ.

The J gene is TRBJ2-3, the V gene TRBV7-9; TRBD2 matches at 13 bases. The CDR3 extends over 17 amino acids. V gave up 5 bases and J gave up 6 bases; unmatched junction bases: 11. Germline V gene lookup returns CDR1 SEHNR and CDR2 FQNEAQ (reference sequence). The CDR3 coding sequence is TGTGCCAGCAGCCTTCCCCCAACTAGCGGGAGGGTGGATACGCAGTATTTT. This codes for CASSLPPTSGRVDTQYF. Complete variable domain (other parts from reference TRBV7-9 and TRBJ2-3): DTGVSQNPRHKITKRGQNVTFRCDPISEHNRLYWYRQTLGQGPEFLTYFQNEAQLEKSRLLSDRFSAERPKGSFSTLEIQRTEQGDSAMYLCASSLPPTSGRVDTQYFGPGTRLTVL.

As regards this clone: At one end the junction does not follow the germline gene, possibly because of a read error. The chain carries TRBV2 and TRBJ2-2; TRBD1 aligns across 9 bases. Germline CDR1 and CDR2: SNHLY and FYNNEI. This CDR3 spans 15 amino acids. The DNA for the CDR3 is TGTGCCAGCAGGGAAGACAGGGGGGACACCGGGGAGCTGTTTTTT. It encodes CASREDRGDTGELFF.